The 6 T cell receptor beta chains below come from one sample, sequenced in a study of blood T cell repertoires in COVID-19. Here immunoSEQ multiplex PCR was the method, and the copy in TCRdb shows in-frame clones only, minus some. The data contain 100,000 or so clones, roughly four fifths of them singletons. Sequencing input: peripheral blood. These receptors all stem from a man in his sixties with acute or convalescent COVID-19.

The genes are TRBV11-2 and TRBJ2-7, with 9 bases matching TRBD1. Germline lookup yields CDR1 SGHAT and CDR2 FQNNGV. V shed 5 bases and J 5 bases; nucleotides not matched to a gene: 10. The CDR3 totals 15 residues. CDR3 bases: TGTGCCAGCAGCCTATCCGGGACAGGGCGCGACGAGCAGTACGTC. This gives the protein CASSLSGTGRDEQYV.

The chain carries TRBV5-1 and TRBJ2-3; D might be TRBD1 (6 bases). The CDR3 sequence is 14 residues long. V lost 0 bases and J 4 bases, leaving 9 bases between the germline ends. Germline CDR1 and CDR2: SGHRS and YFSETQ. DNA of the CDR3: TGCGCCAGCAGCTTGGGACAGGAGGCAGATACGCAGTATTTT. This translates into CASSLGQEADTQYF.

The chain joins TRBV12-3 or TRBV12-4 to TRBJ2-5, with D possibly matching TRBD2 (5 bases). The V and J ends lost 6 bases and 2 bases respectively, with 7 bases between them. The CDR3 consists of 12 residues. The CDR3, as DNA: TGTGCCAGCAGCGAGCGGCAAGAGACCCAGTACTTC. It is translated as CASSERQETQYF.

The chain combines TRBV18 with TRBJ1-2; no reliable D call. The CDR3 has 14 amino acids. CDR1 is KGHSH, CDR2 LQKENI, per germline. V was pared by 2 bases and J by 5 bases, with 12 bases between. In DNA form, the CDR3 reads TGTGCCAGCTCACCAGGCAGGATCATATATGGCTACACCTTC. It specifies CASSPGRIIYGYTF.

The chain is built from TRBV11-3 and TRBJ2-5; 12 bases are a match to TRBD2. There are 15 residues in the CDR3. The germline gives CDR1 SGHNT, CDR2 YENEEA. Trimming at V came to 7 bases and at J to 1 base, leaving 4 bases not matched to a gene. CDR3 loop: CASNGLAGLQETQYF. In DNA, the CDR3 is TGTGCCAGCAACGGACTAGCGGGACTCCAAGAGACCCAGTACTTC.

The V gene is TRBV29-1, the J gene TRBJ2-3; D may be TRBD1 (6 bases). This CDR3 is built from 14 residues. Germline V lookup: CDR1 SQVTM, CDR2 ANQGSEA. V lost 4 bases, J lost 2 bases, and 13 bases lay in between. CDR3: CSVARQGLTDTQYF. The CDR3 nucleotides are TGCAGCGTTGCCCGCCAGGGGCTCACAGATACGCAGTATTTT.